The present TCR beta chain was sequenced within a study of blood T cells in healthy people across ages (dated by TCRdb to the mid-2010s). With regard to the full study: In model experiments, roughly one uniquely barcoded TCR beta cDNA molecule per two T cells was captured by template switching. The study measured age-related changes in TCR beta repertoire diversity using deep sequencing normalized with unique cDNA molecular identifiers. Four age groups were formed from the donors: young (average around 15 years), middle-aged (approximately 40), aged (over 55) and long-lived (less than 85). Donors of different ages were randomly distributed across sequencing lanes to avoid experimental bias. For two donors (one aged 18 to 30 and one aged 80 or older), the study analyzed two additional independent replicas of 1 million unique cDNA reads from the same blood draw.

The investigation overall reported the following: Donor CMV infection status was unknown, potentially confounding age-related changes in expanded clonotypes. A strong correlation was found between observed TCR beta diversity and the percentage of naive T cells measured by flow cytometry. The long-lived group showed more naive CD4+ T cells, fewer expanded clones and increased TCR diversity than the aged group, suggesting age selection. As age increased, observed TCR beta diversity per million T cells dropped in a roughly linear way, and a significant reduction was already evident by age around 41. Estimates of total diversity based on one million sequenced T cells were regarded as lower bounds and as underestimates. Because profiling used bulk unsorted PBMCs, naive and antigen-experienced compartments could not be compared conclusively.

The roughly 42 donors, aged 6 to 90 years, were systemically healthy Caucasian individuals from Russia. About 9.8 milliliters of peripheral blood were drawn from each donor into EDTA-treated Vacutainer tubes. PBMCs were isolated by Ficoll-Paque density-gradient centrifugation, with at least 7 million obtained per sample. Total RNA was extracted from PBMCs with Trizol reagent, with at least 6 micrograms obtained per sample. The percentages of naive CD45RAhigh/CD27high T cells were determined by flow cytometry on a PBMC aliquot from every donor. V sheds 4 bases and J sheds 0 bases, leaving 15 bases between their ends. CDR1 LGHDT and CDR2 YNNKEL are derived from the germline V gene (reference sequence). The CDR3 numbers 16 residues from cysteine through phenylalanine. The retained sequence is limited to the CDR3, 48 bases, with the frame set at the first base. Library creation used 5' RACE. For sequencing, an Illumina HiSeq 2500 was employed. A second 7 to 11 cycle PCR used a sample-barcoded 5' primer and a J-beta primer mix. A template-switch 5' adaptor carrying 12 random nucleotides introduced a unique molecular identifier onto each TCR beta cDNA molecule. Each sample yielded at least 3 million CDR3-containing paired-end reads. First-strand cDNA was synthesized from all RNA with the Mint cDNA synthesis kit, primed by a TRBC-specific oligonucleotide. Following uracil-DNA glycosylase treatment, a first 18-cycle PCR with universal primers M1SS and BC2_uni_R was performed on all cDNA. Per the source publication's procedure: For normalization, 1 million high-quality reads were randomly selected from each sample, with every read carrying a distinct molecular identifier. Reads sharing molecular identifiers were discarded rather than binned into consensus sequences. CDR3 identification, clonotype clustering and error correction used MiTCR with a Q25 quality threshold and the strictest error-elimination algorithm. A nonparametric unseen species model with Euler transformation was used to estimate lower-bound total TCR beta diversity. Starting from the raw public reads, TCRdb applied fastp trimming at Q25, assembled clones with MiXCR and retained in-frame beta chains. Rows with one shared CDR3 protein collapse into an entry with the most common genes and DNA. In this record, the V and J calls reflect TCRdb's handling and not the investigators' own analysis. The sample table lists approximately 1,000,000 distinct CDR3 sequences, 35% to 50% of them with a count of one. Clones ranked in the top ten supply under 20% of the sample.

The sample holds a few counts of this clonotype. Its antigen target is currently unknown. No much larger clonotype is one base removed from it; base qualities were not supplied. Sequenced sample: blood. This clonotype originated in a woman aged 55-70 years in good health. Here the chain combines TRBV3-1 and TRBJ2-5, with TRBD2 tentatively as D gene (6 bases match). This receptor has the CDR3 CASSLTAGPYQETQYF. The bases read TGTGCCAGCAGCCTAACAGCGGGCCCGTACCAAGAGACCCAGTACTTC.